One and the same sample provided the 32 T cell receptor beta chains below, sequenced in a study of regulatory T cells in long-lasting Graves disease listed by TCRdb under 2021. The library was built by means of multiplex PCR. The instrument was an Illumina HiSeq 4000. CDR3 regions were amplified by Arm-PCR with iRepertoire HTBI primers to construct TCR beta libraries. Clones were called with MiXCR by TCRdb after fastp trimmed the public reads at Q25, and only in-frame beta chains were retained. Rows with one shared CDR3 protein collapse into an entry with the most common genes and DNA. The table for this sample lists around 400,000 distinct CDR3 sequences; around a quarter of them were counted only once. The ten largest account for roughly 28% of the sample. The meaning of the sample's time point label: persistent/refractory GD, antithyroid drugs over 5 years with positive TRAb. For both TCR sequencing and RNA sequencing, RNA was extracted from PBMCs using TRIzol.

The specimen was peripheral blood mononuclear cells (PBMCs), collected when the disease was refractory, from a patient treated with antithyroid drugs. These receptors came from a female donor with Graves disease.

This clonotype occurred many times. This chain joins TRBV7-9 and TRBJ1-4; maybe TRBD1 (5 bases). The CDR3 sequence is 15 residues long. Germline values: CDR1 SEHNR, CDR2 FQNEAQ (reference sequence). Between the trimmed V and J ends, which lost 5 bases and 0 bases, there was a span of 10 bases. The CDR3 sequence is CASSLDTTTNEKLFF. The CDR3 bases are TGTGCCAGCAGCCTGGACACAACAACTAATGAAAAACTGTTTTTT.

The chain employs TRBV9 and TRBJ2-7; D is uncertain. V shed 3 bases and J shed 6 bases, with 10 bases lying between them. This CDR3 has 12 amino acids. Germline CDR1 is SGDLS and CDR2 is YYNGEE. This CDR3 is CASSGTGFEQYF. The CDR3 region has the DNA TGTGCCAGCAGCGGCACCGGGTTCGAGCAGTACTTC.

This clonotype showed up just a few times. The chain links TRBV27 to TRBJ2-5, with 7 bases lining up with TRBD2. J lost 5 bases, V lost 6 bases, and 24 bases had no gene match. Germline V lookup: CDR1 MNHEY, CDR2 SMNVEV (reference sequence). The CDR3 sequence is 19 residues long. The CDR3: CASSPKTRGDWVVRETQYF. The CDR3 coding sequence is TGTGCCAGCAGCCCTAAGACCCGGGGGGATTGGGTAGTTCGGGAGACCCAGTACTTC.

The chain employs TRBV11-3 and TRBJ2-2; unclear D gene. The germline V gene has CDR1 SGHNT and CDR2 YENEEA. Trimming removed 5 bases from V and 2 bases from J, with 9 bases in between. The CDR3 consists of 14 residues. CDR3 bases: TGTGCCAGCAGCCATAGCACAAACACCGGGGAGCTGTTTTTT. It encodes CASSHSTNTGELFF.

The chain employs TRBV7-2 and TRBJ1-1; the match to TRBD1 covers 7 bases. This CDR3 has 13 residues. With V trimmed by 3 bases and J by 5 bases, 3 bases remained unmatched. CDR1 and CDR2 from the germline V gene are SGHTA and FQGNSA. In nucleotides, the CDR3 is TGTGCCAGCAGCTTGGGACAGCCGACTGAAGCTTTCTTT. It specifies CASSLGQPTEAFF.

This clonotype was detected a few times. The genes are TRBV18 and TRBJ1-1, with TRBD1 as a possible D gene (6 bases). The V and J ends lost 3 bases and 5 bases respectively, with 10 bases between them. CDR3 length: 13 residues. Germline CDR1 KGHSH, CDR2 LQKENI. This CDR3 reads CASSPNRETEAFF. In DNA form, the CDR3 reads TGTGCCAGCTCACCGAACAGGGAAACTGAAGCTTTCTTT.

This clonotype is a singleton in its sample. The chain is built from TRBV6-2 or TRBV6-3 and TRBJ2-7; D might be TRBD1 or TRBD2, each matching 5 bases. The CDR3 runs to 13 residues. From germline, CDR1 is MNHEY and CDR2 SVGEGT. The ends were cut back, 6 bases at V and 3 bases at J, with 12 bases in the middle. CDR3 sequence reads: CASSRRDGYEQYF. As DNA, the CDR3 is TGTGCCAGCAGCCGCCGGGACGGCTACGAGCAGTACTTC.

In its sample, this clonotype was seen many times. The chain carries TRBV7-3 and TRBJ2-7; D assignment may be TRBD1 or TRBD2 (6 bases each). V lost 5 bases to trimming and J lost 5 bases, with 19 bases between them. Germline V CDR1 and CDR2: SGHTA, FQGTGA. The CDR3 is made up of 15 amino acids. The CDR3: CASSRASGAQHEQYF. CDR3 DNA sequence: TGTGCCAGCAGCCGCGCGTCGGGGGCGCAACACGAGCAGTACTTC.

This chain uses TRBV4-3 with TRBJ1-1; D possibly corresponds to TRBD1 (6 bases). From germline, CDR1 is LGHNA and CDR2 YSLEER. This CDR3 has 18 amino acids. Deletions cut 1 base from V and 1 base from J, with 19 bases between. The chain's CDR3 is CASSQGAPGGLENTEAFF. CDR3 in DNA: TGCGCCAGCAGCCAAGGGGCCCCCGGGGGCCTCGAGAACACTGAAGCTTTCTTT.

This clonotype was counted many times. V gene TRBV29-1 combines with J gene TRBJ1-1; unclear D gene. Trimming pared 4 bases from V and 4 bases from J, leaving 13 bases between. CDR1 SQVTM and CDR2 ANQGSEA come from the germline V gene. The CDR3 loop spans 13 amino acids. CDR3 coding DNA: TGCAGCGTTGCCGCCAGGCGAGCCACTGAAGCTTTCTTT. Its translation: CSVAARRATEAFF.

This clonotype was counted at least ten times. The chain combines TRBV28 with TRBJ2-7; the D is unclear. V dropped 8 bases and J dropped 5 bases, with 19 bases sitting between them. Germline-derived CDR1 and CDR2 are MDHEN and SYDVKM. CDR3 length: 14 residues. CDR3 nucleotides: TGTGCCAGCGCTTATCCCGGGTCCTCAAACGAGCAGTACTTC. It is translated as CASAYPGSSNEQYF.

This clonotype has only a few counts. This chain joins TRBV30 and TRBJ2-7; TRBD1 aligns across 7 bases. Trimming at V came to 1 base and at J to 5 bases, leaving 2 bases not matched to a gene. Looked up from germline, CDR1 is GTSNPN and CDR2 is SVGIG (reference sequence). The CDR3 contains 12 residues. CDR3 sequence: CAWSGTGNEQYF. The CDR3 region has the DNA TGTGCCTGGAGTGGGACAGGAAACGAGCAGTACTTC. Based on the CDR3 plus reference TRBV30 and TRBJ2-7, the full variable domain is SQTIHQWPATLVQPVGSPLSLECTVEGTSNPNLYWYRQAAGRGLQLLFYSVGIGQISSEVPQNLSASRPQDRQFILSSKKLLLSDSGFYLCAWSGTGNEQYFGPGTRLTVT.

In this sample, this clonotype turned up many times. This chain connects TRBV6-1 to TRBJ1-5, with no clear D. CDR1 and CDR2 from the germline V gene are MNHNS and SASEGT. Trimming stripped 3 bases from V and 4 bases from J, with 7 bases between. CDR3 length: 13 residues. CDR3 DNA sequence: TGTGCCAGCAGTGACAGGAGAAATCAGCCCCAGCATTTT. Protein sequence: CASSDRRNQPQHF.

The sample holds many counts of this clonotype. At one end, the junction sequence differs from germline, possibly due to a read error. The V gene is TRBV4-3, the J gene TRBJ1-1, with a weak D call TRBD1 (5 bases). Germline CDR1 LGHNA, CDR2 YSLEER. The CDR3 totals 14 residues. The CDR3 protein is CASSLGHPNTEAFF. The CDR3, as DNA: TGTGCCAGCAGCCTTGGACATCCGAACACTGAAGCTTTCTTT.

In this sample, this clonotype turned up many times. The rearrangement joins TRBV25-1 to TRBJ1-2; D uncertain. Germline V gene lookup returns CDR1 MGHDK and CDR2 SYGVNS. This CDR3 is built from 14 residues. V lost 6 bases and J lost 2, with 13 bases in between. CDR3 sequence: CASSDPGENYGYTF. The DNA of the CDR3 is TGTGCCAGCAGCGACCCCGGAGAAAACTATGGCTACACCTTC.

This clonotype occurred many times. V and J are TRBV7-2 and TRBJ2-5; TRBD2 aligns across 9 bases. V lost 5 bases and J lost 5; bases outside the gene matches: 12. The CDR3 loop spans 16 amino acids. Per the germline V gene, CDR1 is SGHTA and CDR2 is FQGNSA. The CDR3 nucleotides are TGTGCCAGCAGCACCGACGGCGGGAGGGCCGGCGAGACCCAGTACTTC. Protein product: CASSTDGGRAGETQYF.

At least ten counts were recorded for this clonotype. The CDR3, as DNA: TGTGCCAGCAGTTTAGGTCCGGACAGGGGGACGGCTAATTCACCCCTCCACTTT. Amino acid sequence: CASSLGPDRGTANSPLHF. This chain links TRBV12-3 or TRBV12-4 with TRBJ1-6; 10 bases match TRBD1. Losses at the gene ends were 1 base for V and 6 bases for J; bases not matched to a gene: 9. The CDR3 runs to 18 residues.

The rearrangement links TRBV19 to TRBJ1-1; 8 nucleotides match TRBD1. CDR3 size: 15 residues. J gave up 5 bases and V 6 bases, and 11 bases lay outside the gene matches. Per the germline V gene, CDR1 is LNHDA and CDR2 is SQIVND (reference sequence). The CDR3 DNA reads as TGTGCCAGTAGACGAACAGGGGGATTTGGGACTGAAGCTTTCTTT. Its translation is CASRRTGGFGTEAFF.

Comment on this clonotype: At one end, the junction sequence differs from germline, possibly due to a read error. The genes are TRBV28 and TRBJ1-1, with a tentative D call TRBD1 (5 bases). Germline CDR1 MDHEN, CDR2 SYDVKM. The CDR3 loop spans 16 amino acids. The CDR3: CASSSVEGLVNTEALF. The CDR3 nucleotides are TGTGCCAGCAGTTCCGTCGAGGGGCTGGTAAACACTGAAGCTCTCTTT.

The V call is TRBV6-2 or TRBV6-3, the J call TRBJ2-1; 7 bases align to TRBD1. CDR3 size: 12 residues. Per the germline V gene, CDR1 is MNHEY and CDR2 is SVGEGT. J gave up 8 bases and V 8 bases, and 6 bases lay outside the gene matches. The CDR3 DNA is TGTGCCAGCGGGACAGACGAGGATGAGCAGTTCTTC. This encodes CASGTDEDEQFF.

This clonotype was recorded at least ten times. The CDR3 reads CASSEGLDRPDSPLHF. As DNA, the CDR3 is TGTGCCAGCAGTGAAGGATTGGACAGGCCTGATTCACCCCTCCACTTT. The J gene is TRBJ1-6, the V gene TRBV2; the match to TRBD1 covers 7 bases. This CDR3 region has 16 residues. Trimming removed 1 base from V and 8 bases from J; junction bases left unmatched: 8. Per the germline V gene, CDR1 is SNHLY and CDR2 is FYNNEI.

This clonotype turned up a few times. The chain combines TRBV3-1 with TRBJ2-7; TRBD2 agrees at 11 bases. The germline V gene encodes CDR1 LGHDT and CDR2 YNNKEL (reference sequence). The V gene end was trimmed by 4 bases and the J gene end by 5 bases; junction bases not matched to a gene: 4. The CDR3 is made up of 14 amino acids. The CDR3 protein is CASSLLAGGHEQYF. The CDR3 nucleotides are TGTGCCAGCAGCCTCCTAGCGGGAGGCCACGAGCAGTACTTC.

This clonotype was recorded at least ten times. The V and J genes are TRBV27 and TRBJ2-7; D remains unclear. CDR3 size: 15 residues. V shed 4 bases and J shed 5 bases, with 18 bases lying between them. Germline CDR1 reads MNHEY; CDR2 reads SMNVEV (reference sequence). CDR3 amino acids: CASSSRAEIANEQYF. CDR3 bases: TGTGCCAGCAGTTCCCGCGCCGAAATAGCTAACGAGCAGTACTTC.

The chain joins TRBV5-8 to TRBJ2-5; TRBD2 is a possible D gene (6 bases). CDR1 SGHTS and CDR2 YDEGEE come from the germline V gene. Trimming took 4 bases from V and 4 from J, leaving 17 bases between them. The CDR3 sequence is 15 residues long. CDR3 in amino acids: CASSEGLLGGETQYF. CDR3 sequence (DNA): TGTGCCAGCAGCGAGGGACTGCTCGGGGGAGAGACCCAGTACTTC.

DNA for the CDR3: TGTGCCAGCAGCCGCGGACAGAGGGAACAAGAGACCCAGTACTTC. Its protein is CASSRGQREQETQYF. The chain recombines TRBV27 with TRBJ2-5; TRBD1 is a possible D gene (6 bases). The V end was cut by 6 bases, the J end by 2 bases, with 16 bases between. Germline assignment: CDR1 MNHEY and CDR2 SMNVEV (reference sequence). The CDR3 loop spans 15 amino acids.

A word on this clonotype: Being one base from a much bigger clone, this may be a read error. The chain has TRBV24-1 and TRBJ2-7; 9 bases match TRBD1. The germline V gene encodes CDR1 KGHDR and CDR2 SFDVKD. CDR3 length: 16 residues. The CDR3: CVTSDSGTGNSYEQYF. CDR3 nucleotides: TGTGTCACCAGTGATTCCGGGACAGGGAATAGTTACGAGCAGTACTTC.

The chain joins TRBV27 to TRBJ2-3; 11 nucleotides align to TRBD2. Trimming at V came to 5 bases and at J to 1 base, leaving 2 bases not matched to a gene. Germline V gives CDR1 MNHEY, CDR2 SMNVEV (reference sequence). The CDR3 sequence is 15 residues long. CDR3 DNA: TGTGCCAGCAGTAGTAGCGGGAGGGGCACAGATACGCAGTATTTT. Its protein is CASSSSGRGTDTQYF.

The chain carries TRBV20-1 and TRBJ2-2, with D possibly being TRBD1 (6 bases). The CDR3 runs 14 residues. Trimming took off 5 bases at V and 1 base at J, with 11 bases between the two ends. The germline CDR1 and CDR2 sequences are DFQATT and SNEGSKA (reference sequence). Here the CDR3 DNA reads TGCAGTGCTCAGCAACAGGGGAACACCGGGGAGCTGTTTTTT. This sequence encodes CSAQQQGNTGELFF.

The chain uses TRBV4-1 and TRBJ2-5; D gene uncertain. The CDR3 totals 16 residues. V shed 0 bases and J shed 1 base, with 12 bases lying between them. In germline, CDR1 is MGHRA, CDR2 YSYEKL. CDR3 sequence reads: CASSQEDLDGQETQYF. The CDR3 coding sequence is TGCGCCAGCAGCCAAGAAGATTTGGACGGCCAAGAGACCCAGTACTTC.

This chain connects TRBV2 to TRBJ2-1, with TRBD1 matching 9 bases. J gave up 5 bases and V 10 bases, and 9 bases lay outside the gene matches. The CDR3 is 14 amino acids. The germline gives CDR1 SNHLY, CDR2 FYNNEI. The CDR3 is CATHRDRVDNEQFF. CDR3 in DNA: TGTGCCACGCACCGGGACAGGGTAGACAATGAGCAGTTCTTC.

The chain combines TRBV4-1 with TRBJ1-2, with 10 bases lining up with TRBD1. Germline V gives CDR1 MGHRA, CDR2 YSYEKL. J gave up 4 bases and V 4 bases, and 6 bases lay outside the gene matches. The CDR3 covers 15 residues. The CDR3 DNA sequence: TGCGCCAGCAGCCTCTTGACAGGGGGCCCCTATGGCTACACCTTC. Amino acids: CASSLLTGGPYGYTF.

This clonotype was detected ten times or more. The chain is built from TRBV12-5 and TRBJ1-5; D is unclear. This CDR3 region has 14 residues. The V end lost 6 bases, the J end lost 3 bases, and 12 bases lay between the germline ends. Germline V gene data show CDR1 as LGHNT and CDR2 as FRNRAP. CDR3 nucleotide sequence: TGTGCTAGTGGCCTTGACCGTTCCAATCAGCCCCAGCATTTT. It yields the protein CASGLDRSNQPQHF. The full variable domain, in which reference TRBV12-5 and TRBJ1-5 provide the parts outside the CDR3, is DARVTQTPRHKVTEMGQEVTMRCQPILGHNTVFWYRQTMMQGLELLAYFRNRAPLDDSGMPKDRFSAEMPDATLATLKIQPSEPRDSAVYFCASGLDRSNQPQHFGDGTRLSIL.